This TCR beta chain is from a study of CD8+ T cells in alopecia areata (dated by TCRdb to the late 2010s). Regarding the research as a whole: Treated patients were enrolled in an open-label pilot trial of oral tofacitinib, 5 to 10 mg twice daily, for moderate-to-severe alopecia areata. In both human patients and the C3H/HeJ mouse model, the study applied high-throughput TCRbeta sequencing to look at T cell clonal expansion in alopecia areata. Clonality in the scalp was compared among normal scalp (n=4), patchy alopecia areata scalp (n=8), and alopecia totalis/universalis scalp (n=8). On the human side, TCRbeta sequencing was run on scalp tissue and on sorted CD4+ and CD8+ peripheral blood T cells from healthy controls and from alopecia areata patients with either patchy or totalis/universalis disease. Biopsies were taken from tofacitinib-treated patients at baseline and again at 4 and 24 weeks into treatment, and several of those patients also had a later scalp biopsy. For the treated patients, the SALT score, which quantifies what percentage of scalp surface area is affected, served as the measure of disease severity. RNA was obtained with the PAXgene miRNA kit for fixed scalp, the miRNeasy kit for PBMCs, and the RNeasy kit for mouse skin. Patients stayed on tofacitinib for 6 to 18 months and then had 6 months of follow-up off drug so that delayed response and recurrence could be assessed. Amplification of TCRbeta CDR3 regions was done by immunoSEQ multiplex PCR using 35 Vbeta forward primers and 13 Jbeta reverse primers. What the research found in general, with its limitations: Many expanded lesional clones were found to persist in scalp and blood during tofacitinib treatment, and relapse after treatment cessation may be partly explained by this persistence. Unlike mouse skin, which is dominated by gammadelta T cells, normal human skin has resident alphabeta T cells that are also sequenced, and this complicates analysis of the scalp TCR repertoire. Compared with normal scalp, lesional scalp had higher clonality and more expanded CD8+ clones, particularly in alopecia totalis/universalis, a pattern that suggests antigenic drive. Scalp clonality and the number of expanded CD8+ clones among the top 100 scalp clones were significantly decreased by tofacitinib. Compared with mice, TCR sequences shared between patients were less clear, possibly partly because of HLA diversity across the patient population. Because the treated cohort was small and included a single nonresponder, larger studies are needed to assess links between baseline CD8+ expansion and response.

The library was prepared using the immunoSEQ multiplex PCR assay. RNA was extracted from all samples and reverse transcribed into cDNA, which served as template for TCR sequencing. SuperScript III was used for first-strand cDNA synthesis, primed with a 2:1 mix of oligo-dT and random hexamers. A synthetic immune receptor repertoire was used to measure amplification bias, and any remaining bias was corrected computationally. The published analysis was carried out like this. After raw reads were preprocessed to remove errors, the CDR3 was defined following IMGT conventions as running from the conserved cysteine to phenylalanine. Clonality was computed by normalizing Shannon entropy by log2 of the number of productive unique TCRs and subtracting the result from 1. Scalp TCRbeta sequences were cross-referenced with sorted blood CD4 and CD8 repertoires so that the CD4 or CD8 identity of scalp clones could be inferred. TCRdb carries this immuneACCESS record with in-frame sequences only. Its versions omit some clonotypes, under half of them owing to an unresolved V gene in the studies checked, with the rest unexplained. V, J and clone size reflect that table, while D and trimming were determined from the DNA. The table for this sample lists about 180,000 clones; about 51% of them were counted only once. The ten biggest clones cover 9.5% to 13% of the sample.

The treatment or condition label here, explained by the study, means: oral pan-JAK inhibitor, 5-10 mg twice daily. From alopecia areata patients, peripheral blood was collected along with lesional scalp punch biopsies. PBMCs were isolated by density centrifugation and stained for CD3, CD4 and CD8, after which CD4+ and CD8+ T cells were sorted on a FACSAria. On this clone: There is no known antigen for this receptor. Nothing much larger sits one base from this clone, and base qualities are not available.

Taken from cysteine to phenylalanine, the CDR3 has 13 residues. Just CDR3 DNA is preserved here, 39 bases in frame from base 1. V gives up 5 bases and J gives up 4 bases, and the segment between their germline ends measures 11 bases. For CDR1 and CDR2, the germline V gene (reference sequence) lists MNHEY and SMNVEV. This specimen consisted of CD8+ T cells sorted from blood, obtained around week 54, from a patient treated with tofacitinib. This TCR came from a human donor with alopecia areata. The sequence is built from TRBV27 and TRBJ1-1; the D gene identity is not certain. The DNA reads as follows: TGTGCCAGCAGTGAGAGGGTGGGCACTGAAGCTTTCTTT. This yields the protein CASSERVGTEAFF.